Below, one TCR beta chain is given with its context. The entry originates in a study of T cells after yellow fever vaccination. Trimming stripped 0 bases from V and 6 bases from J, with 14 bases between. The CDR3 sequence is 15 residues long. CDR1 is SGHRS, CDR2 YFSETQ, per germline. Using its own MiXCR run on the 5' RACE reads, TCRdb lists one record per CDR3 protein. The sample has 610,000 or so distinct CDR3 sequences; 12% are singletons. The sequencing here drew on PBMCs, taken on the day of the yellow fever booster vaccination. The chain recombines TRBV5-1 with TRBJ2-3; tentative D call: TRBD1 (5 bases). This TCR came from a man under 40 who received the YFV17D yellow fever vaccine. CDR3 protein: CASSLASQGVDTQYF. In DNA, the CDR3 is TGCGCCAGCAGCTTGGCCTCCCAAGGGGTTGATACGCAGTATTTT.